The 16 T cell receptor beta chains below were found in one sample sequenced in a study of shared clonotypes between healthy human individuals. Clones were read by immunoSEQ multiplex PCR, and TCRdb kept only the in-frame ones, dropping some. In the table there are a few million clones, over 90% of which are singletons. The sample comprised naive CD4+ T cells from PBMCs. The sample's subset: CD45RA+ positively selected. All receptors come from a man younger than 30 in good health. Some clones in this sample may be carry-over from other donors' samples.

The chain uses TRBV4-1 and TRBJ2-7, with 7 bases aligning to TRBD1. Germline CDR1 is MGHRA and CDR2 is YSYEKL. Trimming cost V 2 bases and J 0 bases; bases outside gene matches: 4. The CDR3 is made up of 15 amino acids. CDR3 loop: CASSQLGQTSYEQYF. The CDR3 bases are TGCGCCAGCAGCCAACTGGGACAGACCTCCTACGAGCAGTACTTC.

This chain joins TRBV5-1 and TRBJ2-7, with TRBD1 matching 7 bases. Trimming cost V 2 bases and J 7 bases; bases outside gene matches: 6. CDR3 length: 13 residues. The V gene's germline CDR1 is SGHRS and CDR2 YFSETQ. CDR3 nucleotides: TGCGCCAGCAGCTTTCCGTCAGGGGGAGAGCAGTACTTC. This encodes CASSFPSGGEQYF.

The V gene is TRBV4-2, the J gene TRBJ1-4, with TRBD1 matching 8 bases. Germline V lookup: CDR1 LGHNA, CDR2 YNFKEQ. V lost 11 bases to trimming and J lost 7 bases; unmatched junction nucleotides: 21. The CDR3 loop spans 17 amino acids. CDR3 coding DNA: TGTGCCGGTATTTCCGGGACAGGAAGATCGGGGACTGAAAAACTGTTTTTT. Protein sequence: CAGISGTGRSGTEKLFF.

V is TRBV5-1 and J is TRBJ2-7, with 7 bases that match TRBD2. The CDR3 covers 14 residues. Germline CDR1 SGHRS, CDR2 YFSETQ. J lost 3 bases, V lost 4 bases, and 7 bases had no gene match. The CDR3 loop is CASSRTSNVYEQYF. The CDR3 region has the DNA TGCGCCAGCAGCAGGACTAGTAACGTCTACGAGCAGTACTTC.

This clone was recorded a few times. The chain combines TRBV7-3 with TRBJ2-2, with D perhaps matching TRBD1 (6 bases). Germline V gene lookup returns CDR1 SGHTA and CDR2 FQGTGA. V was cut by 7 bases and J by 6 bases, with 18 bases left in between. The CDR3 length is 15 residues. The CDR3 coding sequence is TGTGCCAGCACCCCCTCGACAGGCGGCGCCGGGGAGCTGTTTTTT. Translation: CASTPSTGGAGELFF.

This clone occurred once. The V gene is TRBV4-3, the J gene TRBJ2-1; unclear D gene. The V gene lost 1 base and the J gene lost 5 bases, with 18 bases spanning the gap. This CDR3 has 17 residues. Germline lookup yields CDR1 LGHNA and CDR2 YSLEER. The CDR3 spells CASSQGRGVIGHNEQFF. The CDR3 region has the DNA TGCGCCAGCAGCCAAGGGCGTGGGGTCATCGGGCACAATGAGCAGTTCTTC.

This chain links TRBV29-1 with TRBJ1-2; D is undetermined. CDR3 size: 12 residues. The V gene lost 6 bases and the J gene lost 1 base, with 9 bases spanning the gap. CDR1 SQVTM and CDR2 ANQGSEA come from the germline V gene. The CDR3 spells CSVGEGNYGYTF. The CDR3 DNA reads TGCAGCGTGGGCGAGGGTAACTATGGCTACACCTTC.

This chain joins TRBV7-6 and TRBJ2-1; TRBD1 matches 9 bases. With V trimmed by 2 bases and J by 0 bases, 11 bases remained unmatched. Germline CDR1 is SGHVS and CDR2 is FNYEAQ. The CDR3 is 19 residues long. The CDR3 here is CASSLYWGQGRSSYNEQFF. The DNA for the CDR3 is TGTGCCAGCAGCTTATATTGGGGACAGGGTCGAAGCTCCTACAATGAGCAGTTCTTC.

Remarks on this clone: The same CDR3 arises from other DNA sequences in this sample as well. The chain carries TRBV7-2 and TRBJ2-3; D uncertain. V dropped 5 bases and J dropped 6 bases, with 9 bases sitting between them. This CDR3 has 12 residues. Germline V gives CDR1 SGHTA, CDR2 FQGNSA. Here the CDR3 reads CASSSSRDTQYF. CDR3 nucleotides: TGTGCCAGCAGCAGCTCAAGGGATACGCAGTATTTT.

The CDR3 nucleotides read TGTGCCAGCAGTTCCACCGCAGCCTCAGCCTACGAGCAGTACTTC. This encodes CASSSTAASAYEQYF. The J gene is TRBJ2-7, the V gene TRBV28; D is undetermined. This CDR3 region has 15 residues. Germline V CDR1 and CDR2: MDHEN, SYDVKM. V was clipped by 4 bases and J by 2 bases, with 15 bases between them.

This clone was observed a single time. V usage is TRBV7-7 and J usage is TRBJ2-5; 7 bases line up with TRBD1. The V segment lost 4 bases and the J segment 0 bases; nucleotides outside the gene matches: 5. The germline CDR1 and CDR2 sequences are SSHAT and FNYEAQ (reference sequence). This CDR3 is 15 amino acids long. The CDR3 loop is CASSYRDSYQETQYF. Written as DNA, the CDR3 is TGTGCCAGCAGCTACAGGGACAGTTACCAAGAGACCCAGTACTTC.

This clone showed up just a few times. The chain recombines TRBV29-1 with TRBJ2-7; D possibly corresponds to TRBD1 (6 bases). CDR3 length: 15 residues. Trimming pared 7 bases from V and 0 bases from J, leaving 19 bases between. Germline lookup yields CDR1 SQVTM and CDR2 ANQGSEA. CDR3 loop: CSATLGQRSSYEQYF. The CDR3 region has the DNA TGCAGCGCAACCCTTGGACAGAGAAGCTCCTACGAGCAGTACTTC.

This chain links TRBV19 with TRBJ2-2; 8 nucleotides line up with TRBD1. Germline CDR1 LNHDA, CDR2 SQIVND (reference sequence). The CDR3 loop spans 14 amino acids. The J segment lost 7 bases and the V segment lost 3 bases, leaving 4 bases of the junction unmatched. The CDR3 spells CASSIQGANGELFF. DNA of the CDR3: TGTGCCAGTAGTATCCAGGGGGCGAACGGGGAGCTGTTTTTT.

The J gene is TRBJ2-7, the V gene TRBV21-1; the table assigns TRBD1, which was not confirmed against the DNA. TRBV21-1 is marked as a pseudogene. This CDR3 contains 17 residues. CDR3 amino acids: CASSASPRTVPSYEQYF. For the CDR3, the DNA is TGTGCCAGCAGCGCCAGCCCGAGGACAGTTCCCTCCTACGAGCAGTACTTC.

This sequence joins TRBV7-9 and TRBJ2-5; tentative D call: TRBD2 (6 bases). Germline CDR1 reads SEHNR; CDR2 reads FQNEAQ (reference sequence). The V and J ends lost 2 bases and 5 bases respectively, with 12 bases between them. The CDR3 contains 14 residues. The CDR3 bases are TGTGCCAGCAGCTTATACGGGGCGGGGGAGACCCAGTACTTC. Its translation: CASSLYGAGETQYF.

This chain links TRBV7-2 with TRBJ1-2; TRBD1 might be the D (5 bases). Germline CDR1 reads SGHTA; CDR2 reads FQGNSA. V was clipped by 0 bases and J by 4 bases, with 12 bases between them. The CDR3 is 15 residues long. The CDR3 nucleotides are TGTGCCAGCAGCTTAGCGACGGGACTTTCCTATGGCTACACCTTC. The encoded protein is CASSLATGLSYGYTF.